The next 13 T cell receptor beta chains were all read from a single sample in a study of cytomegalovirus exposure and HLA in healthy donors. Using immunoSEQ multiplex PCR, the repertoire was profiled, and TCRdb retains in-frame clones only, with some absent. Of some 150,000 clones in the sample, just under 90% were seen once. Specimen: PBMCs. The origin of the receptors is a woman in her twenties or thirties in good health and CMV-seropositive.

The rearrangement uses TRBV6-1 and TRBJ2-7; 9 bases map to TRBD1. Germline values: CDR1 MNHNS, CDR2 SASEGT. CDR3 length equals 13 residues. The trim removed 3 bases at V and 10 bases at J, leaving 7 bases unmatched. CDR3 coding DNA: TGTGCCAGCAGTGAGTACGGGACAGGGCTCCAGTACTTC. It yields the protein CASSEYGTGLQYF.

This chain links TRBV7-2 with TRBJ2-2; TRBD2 matches at 8 bases. CDR3 length equals 15 residues. The germline CDR1 and CDR2 sequences are SGHTA and FQGNSA. Trimming cost V 5 bases and J 2 bases; bases outside gene matches: 4. The CDR3, as DNA: TGTGCCAGCAGCGTTAGCGGGGTCAACACCGGGGAGCTGTTTTTT. Translating gives CASSVSGVNTGELFF.

V is TRBV11-3 and J is TRBJ2-7; a weak D match, TRBD1 (7 bases). Germline V gene data show CDR1 as SGHNT and CDR2 as YENEEA. Deletions cut 5 bases from V and 6 bases from J, with 17 bases between. There are 14 residues in the CDR3. The CDR3 nucleotides read TGTGCCAGCAGCCCCTCAGGGGGGCTCGTCGAGCAGTACTTC. It yields the protein CASSPSGGLVEQYF.

A few counts support this clone. The genes are TRBV2 and TRBJ2-1, with D possibly matching TRBD1 (6 bases). Trimming stripped 4 bases from V and 3 bases from J, with 7 bases between. The CDR3 has 13 residues. From germline, CDR1 is SNHLY and CDR2 FYNNEI. The CDR3 spells CASSGDNYNEQFF. Written as DNA, the CDR3 is TGTGCCAGCAGTGGGGACAACTACAATGAGCAGTTCTTC.

The chain combines TRBV6-5 with TRBJ2-1; TRBD1 might be the D (6 bases). Germline V gene lookup returns CDR1 MNHEY and CDR2 SVGAGI. V lost 10 bases to trimming and J lost 9 bases, with 22 bases between them. The CDR3 has 14 amino acids. The CDR3 region is CATATGIRGSEQFF. The CDR3 region has the DNA TGTGCCACCGCTACAGGGATCCGTGGGAGTGAGCAGTTCTTC.

The gene calls are TRBV12-5 and TRBJ2-3, with 9 bases matching TRBD2. The germline CDR1 and CDR2 sequences are LGHNT and FRNRAP. Trimming at V came to 4 bases and at J to 4 bases, leaving 12 bases not matched to a gene. CDR3 size: 17 residues. The CDR3 DNA reads as TGTGCTAGTGGTTACCACTGGAGCGGGGGGCACCCAGATACGCAGTATTTT. Its translation is CASGYHWSGGHPDTQYF. Full variable domain (remainder filled in from reference TRBV12-5 and TRBJ2-3): DARVTQTPRHKVTEMGQEVTMRCQPILGHNTVFWYRQTMMQGLELLAYFRNRAPLDDSGMPKDRFSAEMPDATLATLKIQPSEPRDSAVYFCASGYHWSGGHPDTQYFGPGTRLTVL.

The chain joins TRBV7-9 to TRBJ2-6, with D unresolved. V lost 2 bases and J lost 4, with 9 bases in between. This CDR3 has 15 residues. In germline, CDR1 is SEHNR, CDR2 FQNEAQ (reference sequence). The CDR3 region is CASSLFPQGANVLTF. The DNA for the CDR3 is TGTGCCAGCAGCTTATTCCCCCAGGGGGCCAACGTCCTGACTTTC.

V and J are TRBV7-2 and TRBJ1-5; the D gene is possibly TRBD1 (5 bases). The V and J ends lost 5 bases and 1 base respectively, with 12 bases between them. Germline V lookup: CDR1 SGHTA, CDR2 FQGNSA. This CDR3 has 15 amino acids. CDR3 nucleotide sequence: TGTGCCAGCAGCGCGGCGGGGGGAAGCAATCAGCCCCAGCATTTT. Translating it yields CASSAAGGSNQPQHF.

The sample holds a few counts of this clone. The V gene is TRBV18, the J gene TRBJ1-5; no reliable D call. Germline CDR1 KGHSH, CDR2 LQKENI. The CDR3 totals 15 residues. Trimming cost V 2 bases and J 0 bases, with 8 bases left between them. In DNA, the CDR3 is TGTGCCAGCTCACCATTCACAGCTAGCAATCAGCCCCAGCATTTT. Translation gives CASSPFTASNQPQHF.

The chain recombines TRBV4-1 with TRBJ2-5; 11 bases match TRBD1. Trimming took 0 bases from V and 4 from J; bases not matched to a gene: 4. From germline, CDR1 is MGHRA and CDR2 YSYEKL. The CDR3 contains 16 residues. In nucleotides, the CDR3 is TGCGCCAGCAGCCAAGAACGGACAGGGGGCTTAGAGACCCAGTACTTC. Its protein is CASSQERTGGLETQYF.

The V gene is TRBV28, the J gene TRBJ1-6; 9 bases align to TRBD1. The CDR3 covers 15 residues. Germline CDR1 and CDR2: MDHEN and SYDVKM. V lost 6 bases and J lost 4; bases outside the gene matches: 4. CDR3 in DNA: TGTGCCAGCAGCTTCGGACAGGGGTATAATTCACCCCTCCACTTT. Translated, it gives CASSFGQGYNSPLHF.

The V gene is TRBV2, the J gene TRBJ2-1, with 10 positions matching TRBD1. The V gene's germline CDR1 is SNHLY and CDR2 FYNNEI. The J segment lost 8 bases and the V segment lost 6 bases, leaving 10 bases of the junction unmatched. This CDR3 spans 15 amino acids. The CDR3 spells CASSLRDRGFDEQFF. CDR3 nucleotides: TGTGCCAGCAGCCTCCGGGACAGGGGTTTCGATGAGCAGTTCTTC.

This chain uses TRBV6-1 with TRBJ1-5; D possibly corresponds to TRBD1 (6 bases). Trimming cost V 2 bases and J 6 bases, with 17 bases left between them. There are 16 residues in the CDR3. CDR1 and CDR2 from the germline V gene are MNHNS and SASEGT. The CDR3 region has the DNA TGTGCCAGCAGTGAAAAGGGTACAGGGTCGGCTCAGCCCCAGCATTTT. It encodes CASSEKGTGSAQPQHF.